This record looks at one TCR beta chain sequence and its context. Its matching antigen is unknown. Germline V CDR1 and CDR2: MNHNS, SASEGT. The V gene end was trimmed by 6 bases and the J gene end by 6 bases; junction bases not matched to a gene: 9. This CDR3 is 15 amino acids long. Unique molecular identifiers were carried by the TCR beta cDNA libraries. The source material, about 0.9 to 10 million T cells, gave rise to approximately 520,000 cDNA molecules. One entry per CDR3 protein results from TCRdb running MiXCR on the PCR reads. Among about 770,000 distinct CDR3 sequences listed, about half were seen once. The sample is drawn from a study of post-analysis software for immune sequencing data. Study-level points and caveats: In multiple sclerosis, normalized Chao1 diversity was significantly below that of controls. Comparison of patients with controls showed five TRBV segments more frequent in patients, TRBV5-6, TRBV5-1 and TRBV20-1 among them.

Material: blood. The receptor's source is a girl aged 5 to 17 with multiple sclerosis. This rearrangement joins TRBV6-1 to TRBJ2-5; 11 nucleotides align to TRBD1. CDR3 nucleotide sequence: TGTGCCAGCAGCCACCGGACAGGGGGCGGAAAGACCCAGTACTTC. Protein: CASSHRTGGGKTQYF.